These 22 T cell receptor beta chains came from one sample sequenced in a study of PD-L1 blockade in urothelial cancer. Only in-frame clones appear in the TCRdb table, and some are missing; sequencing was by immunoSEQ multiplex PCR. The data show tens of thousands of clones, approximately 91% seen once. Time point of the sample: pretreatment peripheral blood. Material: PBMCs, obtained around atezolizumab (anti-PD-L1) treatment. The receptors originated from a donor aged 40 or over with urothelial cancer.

Written as DNA, the CDR3 is TGTGCCAGCAGCCCTCAGGTCCACGAGCAGTACTTC. Translated: CASSPQVHEQYF. The chain recombines TRBV7-2 with TRBJ2-7; D is uncertain. This CDR3 spans 12 amino acids. The germline V gene encodes CDR1 SGHTA and CDR2 FQGNSA. The V and J ends lost 5 bases and 5 bases respectively, with 10 bases between them.

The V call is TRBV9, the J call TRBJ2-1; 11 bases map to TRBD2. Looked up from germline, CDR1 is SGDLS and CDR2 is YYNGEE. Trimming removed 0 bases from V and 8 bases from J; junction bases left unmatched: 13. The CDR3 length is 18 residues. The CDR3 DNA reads TGTGCCAGCAGCGTAGGACTAGCGGGAAGTATAGGACAGGATGAGCAGTTCTTC. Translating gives CASSVGLAGSIGQDEQFF.

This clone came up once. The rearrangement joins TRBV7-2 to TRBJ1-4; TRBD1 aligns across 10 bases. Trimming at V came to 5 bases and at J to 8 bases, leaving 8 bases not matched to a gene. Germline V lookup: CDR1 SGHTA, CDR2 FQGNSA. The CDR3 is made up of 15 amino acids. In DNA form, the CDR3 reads TGTGCCAGCAGCACCCGACAGGGGGCGGGGGAAAAACTGTTTTTT. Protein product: CASSTRQGAGEKLFF.

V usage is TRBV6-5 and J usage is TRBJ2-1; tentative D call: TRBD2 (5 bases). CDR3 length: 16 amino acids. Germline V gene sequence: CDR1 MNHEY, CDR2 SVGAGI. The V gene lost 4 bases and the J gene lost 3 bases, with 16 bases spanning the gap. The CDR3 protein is CASSFLARRLYNEQFF. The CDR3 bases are TGTGCCAGCAGTTTCTTAGCGCGAAGACTCTACAATGAGCAGTTCTTC.

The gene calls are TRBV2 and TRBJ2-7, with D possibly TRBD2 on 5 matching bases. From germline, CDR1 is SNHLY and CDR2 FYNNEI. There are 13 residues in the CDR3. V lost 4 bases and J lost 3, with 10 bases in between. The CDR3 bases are TGTGCCAGCAGTGGAGGGCAGCGCTACGAGCAGTACTTC. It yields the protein CASSGGQRYEQYF.

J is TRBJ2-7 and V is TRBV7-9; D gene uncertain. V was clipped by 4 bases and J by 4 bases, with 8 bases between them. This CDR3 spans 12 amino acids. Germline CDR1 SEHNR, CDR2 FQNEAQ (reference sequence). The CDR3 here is CASSWAFYEQYF. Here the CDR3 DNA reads TGTGCCAGCAGCTGGGCCTTTTACGAGCAGTACTTC.

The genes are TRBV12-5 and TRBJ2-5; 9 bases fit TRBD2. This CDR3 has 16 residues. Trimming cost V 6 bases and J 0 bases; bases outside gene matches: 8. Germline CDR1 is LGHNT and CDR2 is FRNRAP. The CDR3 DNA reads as TGTGCTAGTGGGTCCAGGCTAGCGGGGTACCAAGAGACCCAGTACTTC. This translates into CASGSRLAGYQETQYF.

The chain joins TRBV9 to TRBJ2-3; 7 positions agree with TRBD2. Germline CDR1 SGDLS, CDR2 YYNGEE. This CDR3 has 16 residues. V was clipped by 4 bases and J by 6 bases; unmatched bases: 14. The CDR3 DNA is TGTGCCAGCAGCCCCCCCGGGACTAACCCCAAGGATACGCAGTATTTT. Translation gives CASSPPGTNPKDTQYF. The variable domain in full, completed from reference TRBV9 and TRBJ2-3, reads DSGVTQTPKHLITATGQRVTLRCSPRSGDLSVYWYQQSLDQGLQFLIQYYNGEERAKGNILERFSAQQFPDLHSELNLSSLELGDSALYFCASSPPGTNPKDTQYFGPGTRLTVL.

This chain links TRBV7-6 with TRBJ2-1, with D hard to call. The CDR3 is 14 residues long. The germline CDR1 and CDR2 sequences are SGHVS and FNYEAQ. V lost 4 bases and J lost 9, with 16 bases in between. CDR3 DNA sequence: TGTGCCAGCAGCTCCCAGTGGGTGTCGGGTGAGCAGTTCTTC. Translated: CASSSQWVSGEQFF.

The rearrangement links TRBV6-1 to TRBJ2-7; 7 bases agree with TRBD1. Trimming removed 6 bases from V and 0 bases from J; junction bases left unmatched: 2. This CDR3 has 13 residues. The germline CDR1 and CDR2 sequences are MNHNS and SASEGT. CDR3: CASRQGHSYEQYF. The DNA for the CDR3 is TGTGCCAGCAGACAGGGGCACTCCTACGAGCAGTACTTC.

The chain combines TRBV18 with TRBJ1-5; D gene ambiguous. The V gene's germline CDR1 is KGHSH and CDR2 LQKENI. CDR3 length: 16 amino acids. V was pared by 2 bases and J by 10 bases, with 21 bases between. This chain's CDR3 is CASSPWAGQAPSPQHF. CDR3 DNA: TGTGCCAGCTCACCATGGGCAGGCCAAGCCCCCAGTCCCCAGCATTTT.

The CDR3 DNA is TGTGCCACCAGCAGAGATTTGGGCACCACTGAAGCTTTCTTT. Translation: CATSRDLGTTEAFF. The chain uses TRBV15 and TRBJ1-1; no clear D. From germline, CDR1 is LNHNV and CDR2 YYDKDF (reference sequence). V was clipped by 0 bases and J by 4 bases, with 9 bases between them. This CDR3 is 14 amino acids long. The full variable domain, with the rest looked up from reference TRBV15 and TRBJ1-1, is DAMVIQNPRYQVTQFGKPVTLSCSQTLNHNVMYWYQQKSSQAPKLLFHYYDKDFNNEADTPDNFQSRRPNTSFCFLDIRSPGLGDTAMYLCATSRDLGTTEAFFGQGTRLTVV.

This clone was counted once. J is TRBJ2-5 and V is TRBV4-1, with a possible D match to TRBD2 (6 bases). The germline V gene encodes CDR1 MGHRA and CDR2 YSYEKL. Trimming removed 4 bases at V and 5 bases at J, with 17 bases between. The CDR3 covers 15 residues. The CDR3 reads CASSPPEGGGETQYF. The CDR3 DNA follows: TGCGCCAGCAGCCCCCCCGAGGGAGGAGGGGAGACCCAGTACTTC.

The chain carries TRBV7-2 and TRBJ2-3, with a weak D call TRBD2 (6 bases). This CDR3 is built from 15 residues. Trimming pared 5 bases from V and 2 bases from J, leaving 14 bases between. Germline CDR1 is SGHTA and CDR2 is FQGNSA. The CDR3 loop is CASSPGTPYTDTQYF. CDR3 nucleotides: TGTGCCAGCAGCCCCGGGACTCCCTACACAGATACGCAGTATTTT.

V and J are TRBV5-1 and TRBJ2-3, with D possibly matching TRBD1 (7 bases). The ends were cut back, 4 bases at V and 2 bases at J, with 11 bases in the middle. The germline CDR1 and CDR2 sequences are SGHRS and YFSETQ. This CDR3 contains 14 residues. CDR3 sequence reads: CASSRGTATDTQYF. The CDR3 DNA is TGCGCCAGCAGCCGGGGGACAGCCACAGATACGCAGTATTTT.

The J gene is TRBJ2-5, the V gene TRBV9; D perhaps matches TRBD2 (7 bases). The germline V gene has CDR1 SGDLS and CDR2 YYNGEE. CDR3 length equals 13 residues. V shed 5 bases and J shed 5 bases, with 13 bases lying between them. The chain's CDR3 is CASRGGPGETQYF. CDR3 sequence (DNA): TGTGCCAGCAGGGGGGGGCCGGGGGAGACCCAGTACTTC.

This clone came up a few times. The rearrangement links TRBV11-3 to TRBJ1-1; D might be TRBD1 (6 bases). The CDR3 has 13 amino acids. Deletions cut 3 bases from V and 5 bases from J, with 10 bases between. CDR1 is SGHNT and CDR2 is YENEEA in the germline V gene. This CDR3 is CASSFPQGTEAFF. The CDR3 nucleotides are TGTGCCAGCAGCTTCCCTCAGGGGACTGAAGCTTTCTTT.

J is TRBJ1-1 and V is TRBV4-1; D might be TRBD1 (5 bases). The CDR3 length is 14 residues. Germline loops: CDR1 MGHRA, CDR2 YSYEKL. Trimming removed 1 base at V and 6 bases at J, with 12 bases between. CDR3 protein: CASSQARGLAEAFF. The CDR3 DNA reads TGCGCCAGCAGCCAAGCCCGGGGACTCGCTGAAGCTTTCTTT.

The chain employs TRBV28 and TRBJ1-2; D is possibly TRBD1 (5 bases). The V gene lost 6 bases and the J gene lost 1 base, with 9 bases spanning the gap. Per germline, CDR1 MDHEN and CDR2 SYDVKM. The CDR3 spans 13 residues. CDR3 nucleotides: TGTGCCAGCAGCCCGGGGGATAACTATGGCTACACCTTC. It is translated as CASSPGDNYGYTF.

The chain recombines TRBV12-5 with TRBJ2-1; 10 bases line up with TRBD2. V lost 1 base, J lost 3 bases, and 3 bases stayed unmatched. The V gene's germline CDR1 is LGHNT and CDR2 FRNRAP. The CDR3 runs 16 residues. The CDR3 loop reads CASGLAPSGSYNEQFF. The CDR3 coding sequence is TGTGCTAGTGGTTTGGCCCCTAGCGGGAGCTACAATGAGCAGTTCTTC.

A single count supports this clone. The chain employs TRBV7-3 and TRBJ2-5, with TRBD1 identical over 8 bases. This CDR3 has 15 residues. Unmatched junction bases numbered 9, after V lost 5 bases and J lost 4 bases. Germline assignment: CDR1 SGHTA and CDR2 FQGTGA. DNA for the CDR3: TGTGCCAGCAGCAAGGGGGGACAGGCTAGAGAGACCCAGTACTTC. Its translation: CASSKGGQARETQYF.

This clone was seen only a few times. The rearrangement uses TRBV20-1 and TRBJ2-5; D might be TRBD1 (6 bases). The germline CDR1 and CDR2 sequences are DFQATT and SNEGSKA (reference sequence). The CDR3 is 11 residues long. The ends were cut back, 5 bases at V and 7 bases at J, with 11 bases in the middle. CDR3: CSAGGSRTQYF. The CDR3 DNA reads TGCAGTGCTGGGGGCAGTCGGACCCAGTACTTC.